This paragraph covers one T cell receptor (beta chain) sequence. These data are taken from a study of control samples from healthy donors and cancer patients. V gave up 2 bases and J gave up 1 base, with 11 bases separating them. CDR1 and CDR2 (germline): SGHRS, YFSETQ. The CDR3 has 15 residues. The protocol was immunoSEQ multiplex PCR, while the TCRdb copy is restricted to in-frame clones and leaves out a portion. The table records 100,000 to 150,000 clones, 90% of them present only once. Sequencing input: blood. The V call is TRBV5-1, the J call TRBJ2-3; the D gene is possibly TRBD2 (7 bases). This receptor was obtained from a man aged 40-55 years in good health. The CDR3 coding sequence is TGCGCCAGCAGCTTTAGGGGGGGCGGCACAGATACGCAGTATTTT. It codes for CASSFRGGGTDTQYF.